The 8 T cell receptor beta chains in this list originate from one sample, sequenced in a study of siplizumab effects on memory and regulatory T cells. Some clones are missing from TCRdb's copy, which holds only in-frame ones; the method was immunoSEQ multiplex PCR. Among 99,000 or so clones listed, 85% to 95% were seen once. Material for sequencing was non-Treg CD4+ T cells sorted from blood. The receptors shown here come from a human donor in good health.

The J gene is TRBJ1-1, the V gene TRBV30; weak D call: TRBD1 (5 bases). Trimming took 2 bases from V and 0 from J, leaving 10 bases between them. The germline V gene has CDR1 GTSNPN and CDR2 SVGIG (reference sequence). CDR3 length: 14 residues. The CDR3, as DNA: TGTGCCTGGAGTACGAGGGACTTGAACACTGAAGCTTTCTTT. Translating gives CAWSTRDLNTEAFF.

On this clone itself: The limits of the CDR3 on the DNA are not certain, so only TCRdb's listed CDR3 is given. The chain couples TRBV21-1 to TRBJ1-1; the table calls TRBD1, which could not be checked here. TRBV21-1 is given as a pseudogene. Ends included, the CDR3 has 16 residues. CDR3 region: CASSSWGLGAPTEAFF.

This clone was recorded only once. This sequence joins TRBV29-1 and TRBJ1-2; D might be TRBD1 (6 bases). The CDR3 length is 12 residues. Germline V lookup: CDR1 SQVTM, CDR2 ANQGSEA. Trimming took off 7 bases at V and 0 bases at J, with 9 bases between the two ends. As DNA, the CDR3 is TGCAGCGGACAGGACCCTAACTATGGCTACACCTTC. Translation: CSGQDPNYGYTF.

This clone appeared a single time. This sample includes further DNA sequences coding for the same CDR3. This chain connects TRBV5-1 to TRBJ2-1; 10 nucleotides align to TRBD1. Germline values: CDR1 SGHRS, CDR2 YFSETQ. This CDR3 is 14 amino acids long. Trimming took 6 bases from V and 4 from J; bases not matched to a gene: 4. The CDR3 loop is CASNRQGAYNEQFF. DNA of the CDR3: TGCGCCAGCAACAGACAGGGGGCGTACAATGAGCAGTTCTTC.

This chain joins TRBV5-4 and TRBJ1-1; 9 bases line up with TRBD1. There are 14 residues in the CDR3. Germline V gene data show CDR1 as SGHNT and CDR2 as YYREEE (reference sequence). With 4 bases clipped from V and 4 bases from J, the junction kept 5 bases outside the gene matches. In DNA, the CDR3 is TGTGCCAGCAGCCGGGACAGGGTGAGCACTGAAGCTTTCTTT. It yields the protein CASSRDRVSTEAFF.

This sequence joins TRBV5-1 and TRBJ1-1; D ambiguous. The CDR3 sequence is 12 residues long. Germline assignment: CDR1 SGHRS and CDR2 YFSETQ. Trimming removed 4 bases at V and 8 bases at J, with 12 bases between. The CDR3 DNA reads as TGCGCCAGCAGCGGAATGACTTCAGAAGCTTTCTTT. Encoded protein: CASSGMTSEAFF.

V gene TRBV15 combines with J gene TRBJ2-3; maybe TRBD2 (5 bases). Trimming took off 3 bases at V and 2 bases at J, with 12 bases between the two ends. This CDR3 has 15 amino acids. Germline V gene data show CDR1 as LNHNV and CDR2 as YYDKDF (reference sequence). This CDR3 reads CATSSRLANTDTQYF. Written as DNA, the CDR3 is TGTGCCACCAGCAGTCGCTTAGCGAACACAGATACGCAGTATTTT.

The chain has TRBV10-1 and TRBJ1-1; tentatively, D is TRBD1 (6 bases). Germline lookup yields CDR1 WNHNN and CDR2 SYGVQD (reference sequence). The V end was cut by 8 bases, the J end by 4 bases, with 14 bases between. CDR3 length equals 13 residues. Written as DNA, the CDR3 is TGCGCCAGCGCTTTGGGGGGCACCACTGAAGCTTTCTTT. Amino acids: CASALGGTTEAFF.